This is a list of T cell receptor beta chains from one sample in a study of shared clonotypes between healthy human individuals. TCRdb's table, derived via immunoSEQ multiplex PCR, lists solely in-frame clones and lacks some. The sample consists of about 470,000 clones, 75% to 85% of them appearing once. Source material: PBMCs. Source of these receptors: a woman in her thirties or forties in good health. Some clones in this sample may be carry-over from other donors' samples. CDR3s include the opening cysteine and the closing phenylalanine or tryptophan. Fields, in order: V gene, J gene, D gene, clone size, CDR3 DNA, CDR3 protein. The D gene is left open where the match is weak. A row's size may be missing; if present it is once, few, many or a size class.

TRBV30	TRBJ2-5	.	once	TGTGCCTGGATAAAAGAGCCGGGAGAGACCCAGTACTTC	CAWIKEPGETQYF
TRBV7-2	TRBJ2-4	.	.	TGTGCCAGCAGCTTAGAGGGGGTTGCCAAAAACATTCAGTACTTC	CASSLEGVAKNIQYF
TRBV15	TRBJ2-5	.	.	TGTGCCACCAGCAGAGATCGCGGGCCGCAAGAGACCCAGTACTTC	CATSRDRGPQETQYF
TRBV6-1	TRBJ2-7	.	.	TGTGCCAGCAGTGAGTTTGGGGAGAAGAGCTCCTACGAGCAGTACTTC	CASSEFGEKSSYEQYF
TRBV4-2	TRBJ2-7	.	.	TGTGCCAGCAGCTCCGACCAAAACGACTACGAGCAGTACTTC	CASSSDQNDYEQYF
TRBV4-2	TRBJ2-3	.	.	TGTGCCAGCAGCCAAGAGTCCTGGCTGGGCACAGATACGCAGTATTTT	CASSQESWLGTDTQYF
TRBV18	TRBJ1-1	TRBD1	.	TGTGCCAGCTCACCGGGGACAGAGTTGAACACTGAAGCTTTCTTT	CASSPGTELNTEAFF
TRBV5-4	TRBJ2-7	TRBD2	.	TGTGCCAGCAGCTCAGCGGGGGCATTATCCTACGAGCAGTACTTC	CASSSAGALSYEQYF
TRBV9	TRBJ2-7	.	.	TGTGCCAGCAGCGTAGGAGTTCCTCCGGAATACGAGCAGTACTTC	CASSVGVPPEYEQYF
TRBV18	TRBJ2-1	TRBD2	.	TGTGCCAGCTCAGGCGGGACTAGCGTATATAACAATGAGCAGTTCTTC	CASSGGTSVYNNEQFF
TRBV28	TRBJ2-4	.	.	TGTGCCAGCAGTTTCTCGACAGTACTAGCCAAAAACATTCAGTACTTC	CASSFSTVLAKNIQYF
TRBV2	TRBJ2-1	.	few	TGTGCCACCAAAAACTACAATGAGCAGTTCTTC	CATKNYNEQFF
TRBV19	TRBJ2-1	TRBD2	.	TGTGCCAGTAGTATCCAGACTAGCCGCCCCTACAATGAGCAGTTCTTC	CASSIQTSRPYNEQFF
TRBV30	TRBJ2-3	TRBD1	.	TGTGCCTGGAGAGCCGGGACAGGGCTAACAGATACGCAGTATTTT	CAWRAGTGLTDTQYF
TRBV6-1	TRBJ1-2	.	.	TGTGCCAGTGCTACGGGCGTTGGGGGCTACACCTTC	CASATGVGGYTF
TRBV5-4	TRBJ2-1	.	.	TGTGCCAGCAGCTCCGAGGAAGGGACCTACGATGAGCAGTTCTTC	CASSSEEGTYDEQFF
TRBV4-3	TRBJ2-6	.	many	TGCGCCAGCAGCCAAGAATACGTTACTGGGGCCAACGTCCTGACTTTC	CASSQEYVTGANVLTF
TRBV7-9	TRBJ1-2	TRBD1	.	TGTGCCAGCGTCGACAGGGACTATGGCTACACCTTC	CASVDRDYGYTF
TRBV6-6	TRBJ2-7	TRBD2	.	TGTGCCAGCAGTTACCGGGACTACCACGAGCAGTACTTC	CASSYRDYHEQYF
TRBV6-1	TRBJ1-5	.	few	TGTGCCAGCAGATCGGGACAAGGCAATCAGCCCCAGCATTTT	CASRSGQGNQPQHF
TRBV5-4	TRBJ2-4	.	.	TGTGCCAGCAGCTTTCAAGGACTGGCCAAAAACATTCAGTACTTC	CASSFQGLAKNIQYF
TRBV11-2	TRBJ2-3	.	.	TGTGCCAGCCAGGGGCGGGAGACGAGAGATACGCAGTATTTT	CASQGRETRDTQYF
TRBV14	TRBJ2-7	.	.	TGTGCCAGCAGCCAACAGGTTTCGTACGAGCAGTACTTC	CASSQQVSYEQYF
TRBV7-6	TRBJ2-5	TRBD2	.	TGTGCCAGCAGCTTTTCTAGCGGGAATCAAGAGACCCAGTACTTC	CASSFSSGNQETQYF
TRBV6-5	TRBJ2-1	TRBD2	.	TGTGCCAGCACGCGTAGCGGGAGTAATGAGCAGTTCTTC	CASTRSGSNEQFF
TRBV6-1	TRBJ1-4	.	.	TGTGCCAGCAGTGAAGCGGGCGGGGCCTGGGAAAAACTGTTTTTT	CASSEAGGAWEKLFF
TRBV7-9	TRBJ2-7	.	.	TGTGCCAGCAGCTCCACCTTGGGAGAGCAGTACTTC	CASSSTLGEQYF
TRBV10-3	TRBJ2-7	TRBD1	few	TGTGCCATCATGATGAGCCGGGACAGACTCTACGAGCAGTACTTC	CAIMMSRDRLYEQYF
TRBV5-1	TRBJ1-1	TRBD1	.	TGCGCCAGCACCAAAACGACAGGGGGCACTGAAGCTTTCTTT	CASTKTTGGTEAFF
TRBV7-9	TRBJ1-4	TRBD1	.	TGTGCCAGCAGCTCGGACAGGGTATGGGAAAAACTGTTTTTT	CASSSDRVWEKLFF
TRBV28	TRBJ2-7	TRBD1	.	TGTGCCAGCAGTCCGACAGGGCAGCCCTACGAGCAGTACTTC	CASSPTGQPYEQYF
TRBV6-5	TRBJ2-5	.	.	TGTGCCAGCAGTTACTCGACTAGCCAAGAGACCCAGTACTTC	CASSYSTSQETQYF
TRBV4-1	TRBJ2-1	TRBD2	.	TGCGCCAGCAGCCAAGTACTAGCGGGGCCGGGTGCCTCCTACAATGAGCAGTTCTTC	CASSQVLAGPGASYNEQFF
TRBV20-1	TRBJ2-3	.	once	TGCAGTGCCAGCCTCGCAGATACGCAGTATTTT	CSASLADTQYF
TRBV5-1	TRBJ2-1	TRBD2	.	TGCGCCAGCAGCAGGGGACTAGCCAATGAGCAGTTCTTC	CASSRGLANEQFF
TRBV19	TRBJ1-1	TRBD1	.	TGTGCCAGTAGTGTGAACAGGGGGCCCACTGAAGCTTTCTTT	CASSVNRGPTEAFF
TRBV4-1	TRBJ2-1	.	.	TGCGCCAGCAGCCAAGGGCTAGTCTCCTACAATGAGCAGTTCTTC	CASSQGLVSYNEQFF
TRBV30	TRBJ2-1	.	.	TGTGCCTGGGGGCAAGAACTAGTTGAGCAGTTCTTC	CAWGQELVEQFF
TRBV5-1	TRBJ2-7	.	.	TGCGCCAGCAGCCCCCGGGCAGGGGCTCTATCCTACGAGCAGTACTTC	CASSPRAGALSYEQYF
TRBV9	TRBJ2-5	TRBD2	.	TGTGCCAGCAGCGTAGGTAGCGGGGTAGAGACCCAGTACTTC	CASSVGSGVETQYF
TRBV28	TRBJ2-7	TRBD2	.	TGTGCCAGCAGTTTGGGGACTAGCGGGAGGTTTCGCTACGAGCAGTACTTC	CASSLGTSGRFRYEQYF
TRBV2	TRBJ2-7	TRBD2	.	TGTGCCAGCAGTGAAGGCCTAGCGGTGGGACTCTACGAGCAGTACTTC	CASSEGLAVGLYEQYF
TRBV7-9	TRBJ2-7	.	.	TGTGCCAGCAGCCCGGGAACTCACTCCTACGAGCAGTACTTC	CASSPGTHSYEQYF
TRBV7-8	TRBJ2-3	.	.	TGTGCCAGCAAGGACGATACGCAGTATTTT	CASKDDTQYF
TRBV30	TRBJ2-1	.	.	TGTGCCTGGACTAGGACGGTTGAGCAGTTCTTC	CAWTRTVEQFF
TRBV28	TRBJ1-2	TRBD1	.	TGTGCCAGCAGTTTGGGGGACAGAGGTGGCTACACCTTC	CASSLGDRGGYTF
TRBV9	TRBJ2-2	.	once	TGTGCCAGCAGCGCGGGATTTACAAGCACCGGGGAGCTGTTTTTT	CASSAGFTSTGELFF
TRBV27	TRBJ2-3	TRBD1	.	TGTGCCAGCAGTGCCGGACAGGGGGCGGTCACAGATACGCAGTATTTT	CASSAGQGAVTDTQYF